The 8 T cell receptor beta chains given below trace back to one sample, sequenced in a study of blood T cell repertoires in COVID-19. Repertoires were generated with immunoSEQ multiplex PCR, while TCRdb's copy carries only in-frame clones and drops some. The sample has 200,000 or so clones, around 84% seen once. Sequenced material: peripheral blood. All receptors derive from a woman at least 80 years old with COVID-19, enrolled during active disease.

This chain joins TRBV9 and TRBJ2-5; 10 nucleotides agree with TRBD2. The germline gives CDR1 SGDLS, CDR2 YYNGEE. The CDR3 covers 15 residues. Trimming took 4 bases from V and 3 from J; bases not matched to a gene: 6. DNA of the CDR3: TGTGCCAGCAGCCCCCGGCTAGCGGGGGAAGAGACCCAGTACTTC. Residues: CASSPRLAGEETQYF. The whole variable domain, filled in from reference TRBV9 and TRBJ2-5, reads DSGVTQTPKHLITATGQRVTLRCSPRSGDLSVYWYQQSLDQGLQFLIQYYNGEERAKGNILERFSAQQFPDLHSELNLSSLELGDSALYFCASSPRLAGEETQYFGPGTRLLVL.

The V call is TRBV24-1, the J call TRBJ1-3; 9 bases are a match to TRBD1. Germline V lookup: CDR1 KGHDR, CDR2 SFDVKD. The CDR3 has 14 residues. Trimming removed 9 bases from V and 4 bases from J; junction bases left unmatched: 6. In DNA, the CDR3 is TGTGCCACCTCCAGCGGACAGGGGGGAAACACCATATATTTT. It is translated as CATSSGQGGNTIYF.

V and J are TRBV2 and TRBJ2-3; TRBD2 matches at 7 bases. The germline V gene has CDR1 SNHLY and CDR2 FYNNEI. V was clipped by 8 bases and J by 2 bases; unmatched bases: 7. This CDR3 comprises 14 residues. The CDR3 region has the DNA TGTGCCAGCGGGAGGGCGGGAATCACAGATACGCAGTATTTT. Its translation is CASGRAGITDTQYF.

This sequence joins TRBV19 and TRBJ2-5; 7 bases are shared with TRBD2. The CDR3 totals 14 residues. The V gene end was trimmed by 6 bases and the J gene end by 0 bases; junction bases not matched to a gene: 4. Germline assignment: CDR1 LNHDA and CDR2 SQIVND (reference sequence). The CDR3 DNA reads TGTGCCAGTAGCCCGGGACTACACCAAGAGACCCAGTACTTC. Its protein product is CASSPGLHQETQYF.

CDR3 nucleotide sequence: TGCGCCAGCAGCGATCCACCCAGGGAGGCAAGGGGCTACACCTTC. It encodes CASSDPPREARGYTF. The chain has TRBV4-1 and TRBJ1-2; D may be TRBD1 (5 bases). CDR3 length: 15 amino acids. Germline V gene data show CDR1 as MGHRA and CDR2 as YSYEKL. The V end was cut by 5 bases, the J end by 8 bases, with 21 bases between.

The rearrangement links TRBV9 to TRBJ2-1, with D perhaps TRBD1 (6 bases). V was trimmed by 7 bases and J by 3 bases, leaving 17 bases between them. The CDR3 totals 15 residues. Germline V gene sequence: CDR1 SGDLS, CDR2 YYNGEE. CDR3 bases: TGTGCCAGCTGCCTAGAGACAGGAGACTACAATGAGCAGTTCTTC. This sequence encodes CASCLETGDYNEQFF.

This clone has a single count. The chain links TRBV7-2 to TRBJ2-1; unclear D gene. The ends were cut back, 2 bases at V and 9 bases at J, with 8 bases in the middle. This CDR3 region has 12 residues. Per the germline V gene, CDR1 is SGHTA and CDR2 is FQGNSA. DNA of the CDR3: TGTGCCAGCAGCTTATGGGCGACTGAGCAGTTCTTC. It codes for CASSLWATEQFF.

The chain couples TRBV5-1 to TRBJ1-6; no clear D gene. The germline V and J ends were trimmed by 4 bases and 16 bases, with 15 bases remaining between them. This CDR3 is built from 12 residues. Germline V gives CDR1 SGHRS, CDR2 YFSETQ. The DNA for the CDR3 is TGCGCCAGCAGCGAGGCTTCGTCGCTACTCCACTTT. Its translation: CASSEASSLLHF.